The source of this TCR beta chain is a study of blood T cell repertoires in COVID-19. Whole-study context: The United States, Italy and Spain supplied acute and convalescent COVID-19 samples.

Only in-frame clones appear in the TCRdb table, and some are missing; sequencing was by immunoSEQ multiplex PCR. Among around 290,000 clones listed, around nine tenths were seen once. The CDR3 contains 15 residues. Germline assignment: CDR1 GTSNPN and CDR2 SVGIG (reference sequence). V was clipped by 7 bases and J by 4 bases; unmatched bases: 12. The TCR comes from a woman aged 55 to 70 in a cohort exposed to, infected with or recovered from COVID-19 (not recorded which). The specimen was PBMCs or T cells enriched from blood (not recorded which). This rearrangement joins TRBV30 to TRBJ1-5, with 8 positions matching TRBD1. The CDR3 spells CAYPAGTGRNQPQHF. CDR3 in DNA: TGTGCCTACCCTGCCGGGACAGGAAGGAATCAGCCCCAGCATTTT.